These T cell receptor beta chains were read from a single sample in a study of cytomegalovirus exposure and HLA in healthy donors. Sequencing was performed with immunoSEQ multiplex PCR; in TCRdb, only in-frame clones are kept and a portion is missing. The sample consists of approximately 170,000 clones, around 85% of them appearing once. Material: PBMCs. The receptors come from a man aged 25-45 years in good health and CMV-seropositive. The CDR3 runs from the conserved cysteine through the conserved F or W. D genes are given only for firm matches. Only some rows state a clone size, as once, few, many or a class for expanded clones.

clone_size | d_call | j_call | v_call | cdr3_aa | cdr3_nt
NA | TRBD2 | TRBJ2-5 | TRBV5-1 | CASSIGTSGGIQETQYF | TGCGCCAGCAGCATCGGGACTAGCGGGGGAATACAAGAGACCCAGTACTTC
once | TRBD2 | TRBJ2-7 | TRBV11-3 | CASSLGTRPHEQYF | TGTGCCAGCAGCTTAGGGACTAGACCTCACGAGCAGTACTTC
few | NA | TRBJ1-5 | TRBV6-6 | CASVTLDNQPQHF | TGTGCCAGCGTGACTCTTGACAATCAGCCCCAGCATTTT
NA | TRBD2 | TRBJ2-1 | TRBV27 | CASSLWAGGRYNEQFF | TGTGCCAGCAGTTTATGGGCGGGGGGGCGCTACAATGAGCAGTTCTTC
NA | NA | TRBJ2-7 | TRBV4-1 | CASSQVVAGGYEQYF | TGCGCCAGCAGCCAAGTCGTGGCAGGGGGGTACGAGCAGTACTTC
NA | NA | TRBJ2-2 | TRBV10-1 | CASSELQGFNTGELFF | TGCGCCAGCAGTGAGTTACAGGGTTTCAACACCGGGGAGCTGTTTTTT
NA | NA | TRBJ1-6 | TRBV5-6 | CASRGRGESLHF | TGTGCCAGCAGGGGTAGGGGTGAGTCCCTCCACTTT
few | NA | TRBJ1-5 | TRBV6-1 | CASSGPRRETHSNQPQHF | TGTGCCAGCAGTGGCCCCAGAAGAGAGACACATAGCAATCAGCCCCAGCATTTT
NA | NA | TRBJ1-2 | TRBV15 | CATSRGPTGGYTF | TGTGCCACCAGCAGAGGTCCGACGGGGGGCTACACCTTC
NA | NA | TRBJ2-3 | TRBV29-1 | CSVAGTLSTDTQYF | TGCAGCGTTGCAGGCACCCTCTCCACAGATACGCAGTATTTT
NA | NA | TRBJ2-7 | TRBV5-1 | CASSLGATGFYEQYF | TGCGCCAGCAGCTTAGGGGCCACCGGTTTCTACGAGCAGTACTTC
once | TRBD1 | TRBJ1-5 | TRBV19 | CASTPTSRGQWQPQHF | TGTGCCAGTACGCCCACGAGCAGGGGGCAATGGCAGCCCCAGCATTTT
NA | TRBD1 | TRBJ1-5 | TRBV30 | CAWADRGDQPQHF | TGTGCCTGGGCAGACAGGGGGGATCAGCCCCAGCATTTT
NA | TRBD1 | TRBJ2-7 | TRBV11-3 | CASSMPGQGNDEQYF | TGTGCCAGCAGCATGCCGGGACAGGGGAACGACGAGCAGTACTTC
once | TRBD1 | TRBJ2-5 | TRBV6-6 | CASSYDRVQQETQYF | TGTGCCAGCAGCTACGACAGGGTTCAACAAGAGACCCAGTACTTC
few | NA | TRBJ1-3 | TRBV7-9 | CASGLSSSGNTIYF | TGTGCCAGCGGGCTCTCGAGCTCTGGAAACACCATATATTTT
NA | TRBD2 | TRBJ2-5 | TRBV27 | CASSRAASGGQETQYF | TGTGCCAGCAGTAGGGCGGCTAGCGGGGGGCAAGAGACCCAGTACTTC
NA | NA | TRBJ1-4 | TRBV6-5 | CASRRPAGPELFF | TGTGCCAGCAGGCGCCCCGCCGGTCCGGAACTGTTTTTT
NA | TRBD1 | TRBJ2-7 | TRBV27 | CASSLSRTGGDEQYF | TGTGCCAGCAGTTTATCGAGGACAGGGGGCGATGAGCAGTACTTC
NA | NA | TRBJ2-1 | TRBV6-5 | CASSYFEGAYNEQFF | TGTGCCAGCAGTTACTTCGAAGGAGCCTACAATGAGCAGTTCTTC
NA | TRBD2 | TRBJ2-3 | TRBV9 | CASSVSGVRGDTQYF | TGTGCCAGCAGCGTTAGCGGGGTTCGCGGAGATACGCAGTATTTT
NA | TRBD1 | TRBJ2-5 | TRBV11-2 | CASSHNADRGIRETQYF | TGTGCCAGCAGCCATAACGCGGACAGGGGGATAAGAGAGACCCAGTACTTC